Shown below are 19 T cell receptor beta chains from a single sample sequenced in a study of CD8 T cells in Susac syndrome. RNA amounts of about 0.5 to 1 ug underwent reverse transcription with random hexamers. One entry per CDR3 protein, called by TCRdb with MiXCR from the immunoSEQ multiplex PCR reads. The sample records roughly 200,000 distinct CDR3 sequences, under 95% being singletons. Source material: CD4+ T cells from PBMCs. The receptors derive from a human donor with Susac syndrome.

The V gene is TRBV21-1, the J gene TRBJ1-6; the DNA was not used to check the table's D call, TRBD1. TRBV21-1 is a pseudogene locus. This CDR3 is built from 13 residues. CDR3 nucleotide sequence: TGTGCCAGCATTCGGGGGCCAGGGTCACCCCTCCACTTT. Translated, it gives CASIRGPGSPLHF.

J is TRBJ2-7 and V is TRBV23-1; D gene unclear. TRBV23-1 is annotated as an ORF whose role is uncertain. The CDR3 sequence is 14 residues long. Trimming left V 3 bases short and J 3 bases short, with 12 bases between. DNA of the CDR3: TGCGCCAGCAGTCATTGTAGTGTGTTCTACGAGCAGTACTTC. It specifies CASSHCSVFYEQYF.

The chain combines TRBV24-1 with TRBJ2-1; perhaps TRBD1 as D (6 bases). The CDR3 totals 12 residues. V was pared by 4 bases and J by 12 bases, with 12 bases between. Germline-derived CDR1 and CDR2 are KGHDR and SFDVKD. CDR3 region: CATSDTGKGQFF. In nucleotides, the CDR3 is TGTGCCACCAGTGACACAGGGAAAGGGCAGTTCTTC.

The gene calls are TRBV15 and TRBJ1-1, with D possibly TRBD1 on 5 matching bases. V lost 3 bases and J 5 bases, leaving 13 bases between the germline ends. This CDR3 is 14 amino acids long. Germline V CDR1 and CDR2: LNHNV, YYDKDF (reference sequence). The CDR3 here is CATSRDNLGTEAFF. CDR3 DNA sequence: TGTGCCACCAGCAGGGACAACCTGGGGACTGAAGCTTTCTTT. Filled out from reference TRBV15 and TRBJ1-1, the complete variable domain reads DAMVIQNPRYQVTQFGKPVTLSCSQTLNHNVMYWYQQKSSQAPKLLFHYYDKDFNNEADTPDNFQSRRPNTSFCFLDIRSPGLGDTAMYLCATSRDNLGTEAFFGQGTRLTVV.

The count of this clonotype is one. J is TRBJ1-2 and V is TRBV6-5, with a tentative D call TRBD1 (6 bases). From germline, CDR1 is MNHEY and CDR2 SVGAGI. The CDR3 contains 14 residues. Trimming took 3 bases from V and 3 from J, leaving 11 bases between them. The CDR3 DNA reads TGTGCCAGCAGTTATGGGAGGGGGTACTATGGCTACACCTTC. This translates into CASSYGRGYYGYTF.

The CDR3 sequence: CASSRLAGSGGELFF. As DNA, the CDR3 is TGCGCCAGCAGCAGACTAGCGGGGTCCGGCGGGGAGCTGTTTTTT. V and J are TRBV5-1 and TRBJ2-2; 11 bases are shared with TRBD2. V dropped 4 bases and J dropped 7; count of bases not matched to a gene: 6. The CDR3 consists of 15 residues. Germline assignment: CDR1 SGHRS and CDR2 YFSETQ.

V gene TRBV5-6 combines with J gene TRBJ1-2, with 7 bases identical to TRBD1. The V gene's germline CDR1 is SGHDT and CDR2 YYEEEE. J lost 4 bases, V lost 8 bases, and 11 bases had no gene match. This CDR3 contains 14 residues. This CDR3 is CASIDRDRGYGYTF. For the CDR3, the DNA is TGTGCCAGTATAGATCGGGACAGAGGCTATGGCTACACCTTC.

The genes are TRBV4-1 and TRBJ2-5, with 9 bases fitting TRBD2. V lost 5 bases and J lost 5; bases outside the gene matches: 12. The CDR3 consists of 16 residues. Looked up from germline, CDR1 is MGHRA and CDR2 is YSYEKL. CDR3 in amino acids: CASSLTPGLARETQYF. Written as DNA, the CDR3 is TGCGCCAGCAGCTTGACTCCGGGACTAGCACGGGAGACCCAGTACTTC.

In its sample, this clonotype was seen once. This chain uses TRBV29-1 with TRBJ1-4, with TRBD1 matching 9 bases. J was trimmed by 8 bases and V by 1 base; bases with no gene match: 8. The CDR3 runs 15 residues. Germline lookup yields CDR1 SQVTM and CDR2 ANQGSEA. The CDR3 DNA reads TGCAGCGTTGAAGCCACCGGGACAGGGACCGAAAAACTGTTTTTT. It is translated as CSVEATGTGTEKLFF.

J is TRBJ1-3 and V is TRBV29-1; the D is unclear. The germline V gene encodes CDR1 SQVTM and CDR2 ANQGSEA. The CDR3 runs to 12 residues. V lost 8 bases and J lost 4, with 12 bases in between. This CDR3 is CSSVDHGNTIYF. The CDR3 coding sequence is TGCAGCTCTGTGGACCACGGAAACACCATATATTTT.

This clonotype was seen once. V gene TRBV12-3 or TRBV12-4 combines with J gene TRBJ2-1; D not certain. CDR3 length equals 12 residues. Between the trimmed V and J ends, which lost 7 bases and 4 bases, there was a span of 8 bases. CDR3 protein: CASTASYNEQFF. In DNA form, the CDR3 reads TGTGCCAGCACCGCTTCTTACAATGAGCAGTTCTTC.

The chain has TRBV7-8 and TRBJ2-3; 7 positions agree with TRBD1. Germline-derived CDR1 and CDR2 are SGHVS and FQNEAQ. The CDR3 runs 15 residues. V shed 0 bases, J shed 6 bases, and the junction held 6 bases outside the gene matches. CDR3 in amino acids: CASSLANRGGDTQYF. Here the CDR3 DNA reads TGTGCCAGCAGCTTAGCCAACAGGGGTGGTGATACGCAGTATTTT. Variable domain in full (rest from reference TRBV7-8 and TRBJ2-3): GAGVSQSPRYKVAKRGQDVALRCDPISGHVSLFWYQQALGQGPEFLTYFQNEAQLDKSGLPSDRFFAERPEGSVSTLKIQRTQQEDSAVYLCASSLANRGGDTQYFGPGTRLTVL.

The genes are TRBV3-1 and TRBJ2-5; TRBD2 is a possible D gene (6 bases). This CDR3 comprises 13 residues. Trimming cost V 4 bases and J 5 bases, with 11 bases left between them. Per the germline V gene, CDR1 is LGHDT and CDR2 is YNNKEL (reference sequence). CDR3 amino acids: CASSRSGSETQYF. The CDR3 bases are TGTGCCAGCAGCCGTAGCGGATCGGAGACCCAGTACTTC.

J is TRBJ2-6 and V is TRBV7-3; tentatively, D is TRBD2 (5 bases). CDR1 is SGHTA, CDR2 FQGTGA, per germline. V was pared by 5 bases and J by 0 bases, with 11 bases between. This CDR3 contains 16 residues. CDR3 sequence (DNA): TGTGCCAGCAGCGTGAGGGCGAGCTCTGGGGCCAACGTCCTGACTTTC. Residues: CASSVRASSGANVLTF.

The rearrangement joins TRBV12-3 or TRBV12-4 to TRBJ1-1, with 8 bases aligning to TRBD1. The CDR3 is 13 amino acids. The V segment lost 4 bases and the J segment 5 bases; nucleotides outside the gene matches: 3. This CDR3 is CASSWTGRTEAFF. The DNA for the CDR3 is TGTGCCAGCAGTTGGACAGGGAGGACTGAAGCTTTCTTT.

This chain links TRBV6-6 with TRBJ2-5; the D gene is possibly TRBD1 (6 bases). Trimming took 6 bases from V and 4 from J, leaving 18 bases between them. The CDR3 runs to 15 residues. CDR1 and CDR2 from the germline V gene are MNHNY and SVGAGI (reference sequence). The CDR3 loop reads CASRPTGFAGETQYF. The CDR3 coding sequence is TGTGCCAGCAGACCCACAGGGTTTGCGGGAGAGACCCAGTACTTC.

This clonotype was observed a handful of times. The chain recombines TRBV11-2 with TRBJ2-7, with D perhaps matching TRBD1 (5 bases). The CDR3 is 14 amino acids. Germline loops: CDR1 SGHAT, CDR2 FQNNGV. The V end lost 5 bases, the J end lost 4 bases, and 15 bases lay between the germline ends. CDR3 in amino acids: CASSPRRAGYEQYF. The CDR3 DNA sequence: TGTGCCAGCAGCCCCCGCAGGGCTGGGTACGAGCAGTACTTC.

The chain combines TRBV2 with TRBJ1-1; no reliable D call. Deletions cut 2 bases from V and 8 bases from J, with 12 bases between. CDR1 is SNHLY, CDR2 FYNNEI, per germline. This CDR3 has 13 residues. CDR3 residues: CASSEKSTVEAFF. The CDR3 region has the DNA TGTGCCAGCAGTGAAAAGTCCACGGTCGAAGCTTTCTTT. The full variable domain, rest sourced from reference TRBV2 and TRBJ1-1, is EPEVTQTPSHQVTQMGQEVILRCVPISNHLYFYWYRQILGQKVEFLVSFYNNEISEKSEIFDDQFSVERPDGSNFTLKIRSTKLEDSAMYFCASSEKSTVEAFFGQGTRLTVV.

The CDR3 here is CASQAQDGSFNQPQHF. CDR3 DNA: TGTGCCAGCCAAGCGCAGGACGGATCTTTTAATCAGCCCCAGCATTTT. The J gene is TRBJ1-5, the V gene TRBV6-6, with D unresolved. V gave up 8 bases and J gave up 4 bases, with 21 bases separating them. Looked up from germline, CDR1 is MNHNY and CDR2 is SVGAGI (reference sequence). The CDR3 covers 16 residues.